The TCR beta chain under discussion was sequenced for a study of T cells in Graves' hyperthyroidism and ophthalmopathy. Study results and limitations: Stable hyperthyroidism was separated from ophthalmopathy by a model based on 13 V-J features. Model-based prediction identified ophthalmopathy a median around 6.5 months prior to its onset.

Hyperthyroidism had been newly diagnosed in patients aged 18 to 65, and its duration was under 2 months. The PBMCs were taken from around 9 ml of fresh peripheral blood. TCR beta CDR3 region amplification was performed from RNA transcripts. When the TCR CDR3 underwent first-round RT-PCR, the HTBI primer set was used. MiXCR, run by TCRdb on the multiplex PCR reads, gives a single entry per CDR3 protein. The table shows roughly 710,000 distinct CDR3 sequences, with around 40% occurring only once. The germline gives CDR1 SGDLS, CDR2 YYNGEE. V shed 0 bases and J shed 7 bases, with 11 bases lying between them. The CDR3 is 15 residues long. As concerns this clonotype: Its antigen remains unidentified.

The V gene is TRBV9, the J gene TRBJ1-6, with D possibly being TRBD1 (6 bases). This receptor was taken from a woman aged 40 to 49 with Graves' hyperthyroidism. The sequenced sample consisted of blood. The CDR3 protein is CASSVGGGGNSPLHF. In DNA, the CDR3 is TGTGCCAGCAGCGTAGGGGGAGGGGGGAATTCACCCCTCCACTTT. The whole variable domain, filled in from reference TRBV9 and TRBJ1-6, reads DSGVTQTPKHLITATGQRVTLRCSPRSGDLSVYWYQQSLDQGLQFLIQYYNGEERAKGNILERFSAQQFPDLHSELNLSSLELGDSALYFCASSVGGGGNSPLHFGNGTRLTVT.